This T cell receptor (beta chain) was found in a study of human T cells and chemical hapten exposure. In the study overall: A 2 cm by 2 cm inner upper arm patch received 2% DPC for sensitization.

This clonotype was seen at least ten times. As for time point: pre-sensitization, week 0. Treatment specified: therapeutic diphenylcyclopropenone sensitization with weekly scalp DPC. Germline CDR1 reads MNHEY; CDR2 reads SMNVEV (reference sequence). The CDR3 runs to 16 residues. Trimming stripped 0 bases from V and 4 bases from J, with 10 bases between. MiXCR, applied by TCRdb to the RACE reads, yields one record per CDR3 protein. The sample includes tens of thousands of distinct CDR3 sequences, roughly 6.7% seen only once; the top ten take 1.5% to 2%. This material consisted of whole blood, taken in connection with sensitization to the hapten diphenylcyclopropenone (DPC). The chain combines TRBV27 with TRBJ2-6; maybe TRBD2 (7 bases). This TCR was sampled from a young woman with alopecia areata. Some clones in this sample may be carry-over from other donors' samples. CDR3 protein: CASSLSGGLGANVLTF. Here the CDR3 DNA reads TGTGCCAGCAGTTTATCCGGGGGGCTCGGGGCCAACGTCCTGACTTTC. The full variable domain, in which reference TRBV27 and TRBJ2-6 provide the parts outside the CDR3, is EAQVTQNPRYLITVTGKKLTVTCSQNMNHEYMSWYRQDPGLGLRQIYYSMNVEVTDKGDVPEGYKVSRKEKRNFPLILESPSPNQTSLYFCASSLSGGLGANVLTFGAGSRLTVL.